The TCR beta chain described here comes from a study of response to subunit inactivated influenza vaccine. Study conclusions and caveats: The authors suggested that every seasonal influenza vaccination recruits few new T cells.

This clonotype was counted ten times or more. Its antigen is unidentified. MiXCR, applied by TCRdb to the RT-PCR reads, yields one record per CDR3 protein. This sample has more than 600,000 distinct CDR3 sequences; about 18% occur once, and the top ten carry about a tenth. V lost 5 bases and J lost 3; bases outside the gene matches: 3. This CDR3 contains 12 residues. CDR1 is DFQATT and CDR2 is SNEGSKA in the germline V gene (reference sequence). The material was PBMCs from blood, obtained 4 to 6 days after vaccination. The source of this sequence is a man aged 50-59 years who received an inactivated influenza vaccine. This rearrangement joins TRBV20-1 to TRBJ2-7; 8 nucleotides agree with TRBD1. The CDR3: CSAGQGIYEQYF. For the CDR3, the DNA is TGCAGTGCTGGACAGGGTATCTACGAGCAGTACTTC.